Each of the 7 T cell receptor beta chains below was sequenced from the same sample in a study of response to subunit inactivated influenza vaccine. TCRdb itself ran the RT-PCR reads through MiXCR, one entry per CDR3 protein. The sample contains roughly 630,000 distinct CDR3 sequences, 14% of which appear only once. This material consisted of PBMCs from blood, taken about 14 days before vaccination. The receptor source for this set is a man aged 50-59 years who received an inactivated influenza vaccine.

The chain is built from TRBV24-1 and TRBJ2-1, with 13 bases aligning to TRBD2. V dropped 0 bases and J dropped 9; count of bases not matched to a gene: 4. The CDR3 runs 16 residues. The germline V gene encodes CDR1 KGHDR and CDR2 SFDVKD. The CDR3 spells CATSDLTSGRASEQFF. As DNA, the CDR3 is TGTGCCACCAGTGATTTGACTAGCGGGAGGGCCTCTGAGCAGTTCTTC.

The chain couples TRBV6-5 to TRBJ2-5; D is perhaps TRBD1 or TRBD2 (5 bases each). The CDR3 loop spans 13 amino acids. Germline-derived CDR1 and CDR2 are MNHEY and SVGAGI. V was trimmed by 2 bases and J by 6 bases, leaving 10 bases between them. CDR3 DNA sequence: TGTGCCAGCAGTTACGAGGGGCTGAAGACCCAGTACTTC. Its protein product is CASSYEGLKTQYF.

This clonotype was observed a few times. The chain carries TRBV7-9 and TRBJ2-7; perhaps D is TRBD1 or TRBD2 (5 bases each). Germline values: CDR1 SEHNR, CDR2 FQNEAQ (reference sequence). Trimming left V 5 bases short and J 3 bases short, with 14 bases between. This CDR3 has 14 amino acids. CDR3 nucleotide sequence: TGTGCCAGCAGCGGGGGACGGGGAAGCTACGAGCAGTACTTC. As protein: CASSGGRGSYEQYF.

V gene TRBV27 combines with J gene TRBJ2-4, with D perhaps TRBD1 (5 bases). Trimming removed 5 bases from V and 3 bases from J, with 11 bases in between. The CDR3 has 14 residues. Germline-derived CDR1 and CDR2 are MNHEY and SMNVEV (reference sequence). CDR3 coding DNA: TGTGCCAGCAGTCCGCAGGGTAACAAAAACATTCAGTACTTC. Translation: CASSPQGNKNIQYF.

This clonotype was found many times. This chain connects TRBV9 to TRBJ2-3, with 9 positions matching TRBD2. The CDR3 is 18 amino acids. V was pared by 2 bases and J by 0 bases, with 10 bases of the junction left unmatched. Germline-derived CDR1 and CDR2 are SGDLS and YYNGEE. Here the CDR3 DNA reads TGTGCCAGCAGCGTGGGATGGCGGGGGGGCGCAAGCACAGATACGCAGTATTTT. Amino acid sequence: CASSVGWRGGASTDTQYF.

In DNA, the CDR3 is TGTGCCAGCAGCTTTCAGAGGGAAGGCGGCTACACCTTC. Translated: CASSFQREGGYTF. This chain joins TRBV7-8 and TRBJ1-2; D is unresolved. Trimming took 3 bases from V and 8 from J, leaving 13 bases between them. The germline V gene has CDR1 SGHVS and CDR2 FQNEAQ. The CDR3 spans 13 residues.

In its sample, this clonotype was seen a few times. The genes are TRBV11-3 and TRBJ2-1, with TRBD2 as a possible D gene (5 bases). CDR3 length: 15 residues. The germline V gene encodes CDR1 SGHNT and CDR2 YENEEA. V lost 5 bases and J lost 10, with 21 bases in between. CDR3 coding DNA: TGTGCCAGCAGCCTTTCGACGGACTCGGGATTCGAGCAGTTCTTC. This gives the protein CASSLSTDSGFEQFF.